Described below is a single TCR beta chain sequence and its context. Sequencing was performed with immunoSEQ multiplex PCR; in TCRdb, only in-frame clones are kept and a portion is missing. The sample holds roughly 130,000 clones, approximately 90% seen once. The sample belongs to a study of control samples from healthy donors and cancer patients. Germline CDR1 and CDR2: MNHEY and SVGAGI. Trimming took 6 bases from V and 8 from J; bases not matched to a gene: 11. This CDR3 has 15 residues. This clonotype was sampled from a man between 18 and 29 years old in good health. This chain links TRBV6-5 with TRBJ2-3; 10 positions match TRBD2. Material: blood. The CDR3 DNA follows: TGTGCCAGCAGCTTACGTAGCGGGGGGTCCCCTACGCAGTATTTT. Encoded protein: CASSLRSGGSPTQYF.